The present entry profiles one T cell receptor beta chain with its context. The sample carries other DNA sequences with the same CDR3. Per germline, CDR1 SGDLS and CDR2 YYNGEE. The V end was cut by 0 bases, the J end by 1 base, with 4 bases between. This CDR3 has 14 amino acids. The sample originates from a study of beta chain features in type 1 diabetes. Sequenced material consisted of expressed TCRB transcripts (all of the isolated RNA was reverse transcribed). Clones were sequenced by immunoSEQ multiplex PCR, and TCRdb holds only the in-frame ones, with some missing. The sample comprises over 700,000 clones, roughly a sixth of which are singletons, and 0.02% to 0.025% rests with the top ten.

This TCR derives from a woman in her late teens or twenties in good health. Sequencing was done on a sample of naive CD4+ T cells from blood. This rearrangement joins TRBV9 to TRBJ2-2; D is unclear. DNA for the CDR3: TGTGCCAGCAGCGTAGTTGGGAACACCGGGGAGCTGTTTTTT. It encodes CASSVVGNTGELFF. Supplemented by reference TRBV9 and TRBJ2-2, the full variable domain reads DSGVTQTPKHLITATGQRVTLRCSPRSGDLSVYWYQQSLDQGLQFLIQYYNGEERAKGNILERFSAQQFPDLHSELNLSSLELGDSALYFCASSVVGNTGELFFGEGSRLTVL.